These 14 T cell receptor beta chains came from one sample sequenced in a study of response to subunit inactivated influenza vaccine. MiXCR, run by TCRdb on the RT-PCR reads, gives a single entry per CDR3 protein. Of a few hundred thousand distinct CDR3 sequences listed, 20% to 25% are singletons. Sequenced here: PBMCs from blood, sampled about 20 months after vaccination. All receptors derive from a man between 50 and 69 years old who received an inactivated influenza vaccine.

There are a few counts of this clonotype. The chain employs TRBV4-2 and TRBJ2-3; D not resolved. Per the germline V gene, CDR1 is LGHNA and CDR2 is YNFKEQ. CDR3 length: 16 residues. V was pared by 1 base and J by 2 bases, with 13 bases between. The CDR3 here is CASSQAAGGDTDTQYF. As DNA, the CDR3 is TGTGCCAGCAGCCAAGCCGCTGGCGGAGACACAGATACGCAGTATTTT.

J is TRBJ2-3 and V is TRBV11-2; D is unresolved. The V and J ends lost 5 bases and 2 bases respectively, with 17 bases between them. The germline V gene encodes CDR1 SGHAT and CDR2 FQNNGV. This CDR3 spans 16 amino acids. CDR3 sequence (DNA): TGTGCCAGCAGCCTTGGGCTCCTCGGGCACACAGATACGCAGTATTTT. This gives the protein CASSLGLLGHTDTQYF.

Ten or more counts support this clonotype. The chain links TRBV12-3 or TRBV12-4 to TRBJ1-5; the match to TRBD1 covers 8 bases. The CDR3 totals 17 residues. Trimming cost V 3 bases and J 0 bases; bases outside gene matches: 7. The CDR3 DNA reads as TGTGCCAGCAGTTTGACAGGGGCGGTCAATAGCAATCAGCCCCAGCATTTT. Translating it yields CASSLTGAVNSNQPQHF.

This clonotype was recorded many times. The chain is built from TRBV9 and TRBJ1-3; D unclear. The CDR3 has 17 residues. Trimming stripped 3 bases from V and 0 bases from J, with 16 bases between. The germline V gene has CDR1 SGDLS and CDR2 YYNGEE. The CDR3 nucleotides are TGTGCCAGCAGCGCCGAGACACACCTTTCCTCTGGAAACACCATATATTTT. This gives the protein CASSAETHLSSGNTIYF. The entire variable domain, with the rest obtained from reference TRBV9 and TRBJ1-3, is as follows: DSGVTQTPKHLITATGQRVTLRCSPRSGDLSVYWYQQSLDQGLQFLIQYYNGEERAKGNILERFSAQQFPDLHSELNLSSLELGDSALYFCASSAETHLSSGNTIYFGEGSWLTVV.

The chain is built from TRBV25-1 and TRBJ1-2; D might be TRBD1 (5 bases). Germline loops: CDR1 MGHDK, CDR2 SYGVNS. Trimming removed 4 bases from V and 1 base from J, with 16 bases in between. The CDR3 consists of 16 residues. In DNA, the CDR3 is TGTGCCAGCAGTGGCGGGGCGAGACACCTTAACTATGGCTACACCTTC. It yields the protein CASSGGARHLNYGYTF.

At least ten counts were recorded for this clonotype. The rearrangement links TRBV6-7 to TRBJ1-5, with 9 bases matching TRBD1. TRBV6-7 is recorded as an ORF, its role being uncertain. With V trimmed by 0 bases and J by 1 base, 4 bases remained unmatched. This CDR3 contains 17 residues. In DNA form, the CDR3 reads TGTGCCAGCAGTTACTCGAGACAGGGGGGAAGCAATCAGCCCCAGCATTTT. This codes for CASSYSRQGGSNQPQHF.

This clonotype came up a few times. V is TRBV20-1 and J is TRBJ1-4; tentatively, D is TRBD1 (5 bases). CDR1 is DFQATT and CDR2 is SNEGSKA in the germline V gene (reference sequence). Trimming took off 6 bases at V and 4 bases at J, with 12 bases between the two ends. The CDR3 spans 13 residues. This CDR3 is CSAQDVVNEKLFF. The DNA of the CDR3 is TGCAGTGCACAGGACGTCGTTAATGAAAAACTGTTTTTT.

The rearrangement joins TRBV6-1 to TRBJ2-1, with no clear D. Germline V gives CDR1 MNHNS, CDR2 SASEGT. Trimming pared 6 bases from V and 0 bases from J, leaving 12 bases between. The CDR3 is made up of 15 amino acids. The CDR3 DNA sequence: TGTGCCAGCAGGATGCCAGGTAGCTCCTACAATGAGCAGTTCTTC. Its translation: CASRMPGSSYNEQFF.

The V gene is TRBV20-1, the J gene TRBJ2-3; tentatively, D is TRBD2 (5 bases). The CDR3 has 12 residues. The germline V gene encodes CDR1 DFQATT and CDR2 SNEGSKA (reference sequence). Trimming stripped 4 bases from V and 4 bases from J, with 9 bases between. The CDR3 nucleotides read TGCAGTGCTATCGGGGTGCCAGATACGCAGTATTTT. Its protein product is CSAIGVPDTQYF.

The V gene is TRBV10-3, the J gene TRBJ2-4, with D tentatively TRBD1 (6 bases). From germline, CDR1 is ENHRY and CDR2 SYGVKD. Trimming cost V 5 bases and J 0 bases, with 8 bases left between them. The CDR3 spans 14 residues. The CDR3, as DNA: TGTGCCATCAGTACGGACAGAGCCAAAAACATTCAGTACTTC. This translates into CAISTDRAKNIQYF.

The chain carries TRBV9 and TRBJ1-5; D gene unclear. The CDR3 has 15 amino acids. Trimming removed 3 bases at V and 0 bases at J, with 10 bases between. From germline, CDR1 is SGDLS and CDR2 YYNGEE. CDR3 region: CASSEGPYSNQPQHF. The CDR3 nucleotides read TGTGCCAGCAGCGAGGGCCCTTATAGCAATCAGCCCCAGCATTTT.

This clonotype was counted ten times or more. CDR3 amino acids: CASSQAGKNTEAFF. CDR3 nucleotides: TGCGCCAGCAGCCAAGCGGGGAAGAACACTGAAGCTTTCTTT. The gene calls are TRBV4-3 and TRBJ1-1, with D uncertain. The CDR3 covers 14 residues. Trimming stripped 1 base from V and 1 base from J, with 7 bases between. Germline CDR1 is LGHNA and CDR2 is YSLEER.

This clonotype was detected only a few times. V is TRBV6-2 or TRBV6-3 and J is TRBJ2-2; TRBD1 is a possible D gene (6 bases). V shed 6 bases and J shed 5 bases, with 13 bases lying between them. The CDR3 has 14 residues. The V gene's germline CDR1 is MNHEY and CDR2 SVGEGT. The CDR3 DNA reads as TGTGCCAGCAGACACAGGGATTTTACCGGGGAGCTGTTTTTT. This gives the protein CASRHRDFTGELFF.

V usage is TRBV11-2 and J usage is TRBJ1-2; D is uncertain. The germline CDR1 and CDR2 sequences are SGHAT and FQNNGV. Trimming pared 4 bases from V and 3 bases from J, leaving 12 bases between. CDR3 length equals 14 residues. For the CDR3, the DNA is TGTGCCAGCAGCTCCCCCGGCGGGTACTATGGCTACACCTTC. Protein sequence: CASSSPGGYYGYTF.